The source of this T cell receptor (beta chain) is a study of blood T cell repertoires in COVID-19 (TCRdb year 2020). Concerning the study at large: Samples from collaborators originated in the United States, Italy and Spain and spanned both the acute and convalescent phases of COVID-19. The prospective study material was composed of cDNA or gDNA derived from T cells, B-cell-depleted T cells, or PBMCs. Deeply sampled blood TCRbeta repertoires from subjects exposed to, actively infected with, or recovered from COVID-19 were included in the dataset. The repertoires were released in a freely available public database meant as a resource for research on the immune response to SARS-CoV-2. Samples came from the ongoing ImmuneRACE study (first 160 participants) plus 1,254 subjects from 6 global collaborators. Sample metadata almost always included a de-identified subject ID, COVID-19 status, age in years and sex. Where HLA class I and class II types were available, the types were taken from metadata supplied by the sample provider, not from assay-based typing. Findings and caveats that apply to the study as a whole: The amount of clinical and demographic metadata varied by source and participant and was provided uncurated.

In the prospective study, participants were about 18 to 95 years old, resided in 25 or so geographic areas of the United States, and were enrolled through a virtual design. In the prospective study, participants were assigned to cohorts based on the clinical history participants reported in a screening survey and a study questionnaire. ImmuneRACE Cohort 3 recovered participants were defined by two consecutive negative NP/OP PCR tests, healthcare professional clearance, or symptom resolution. Mobile phlebotomists in the prospective study collected whole blood, serum and a nasopharyngeal or oropharyngeal swab from every participant. Additional blood draws and questionnaires over an approximately two-month period could optionally be provided by prospective study participants. Before DNA extraction, blood samples from the prospective study were shipped at room temperature or frozen. Note on this clone: What this receptor recognizes is not known. The sample holds no much larger clone one base away, and base qualities are not on file.

TCRbeta CDR3 regions were amplified from genomic DNA by means of the immunoSEQ Assay, a bias-controlled multiplex PCR. Regarding the original processing steps: Within the assay, amplification of reference gene primers was used to estimate how many nucleated cells each sample contained. Sequence reads were collapsed and filtered to measure the absolute abundance of every unique TCRbeta CDR3 rearrangement. For each sample, productive Simpson clonality was calculated as the square root of Simpson's diversity index over productive rearrangements. In TCRdb, the immuneACCESS table is reduced to in-frame sequences with V and J assigned. These tables do not hold every clone; where another copy was compared, an unresolved V gene accounts for under half, and the others remain unexplained. V and J calls and clone size are as listed in that table; D and trimming were resolved from the DNA. In this sample the table shows 300,000 to 400,000 clones, less than 90% of which occur a single time. The ten largest clones take up over 0.8% of the sample.

The CDR3, from cysteine to phenylalanine, totals 16 residues. Only the CDR3 portion is preserved as DNA: 48 bases, with reading frame beginning at the first base. For this chain, trimming is 0 bases at the V end and 2 bases at the J end, and the number of junction bases without a gene match is 4. CDR1 SGHTA and CDR2 FQGNSA are derived from the germline V gene. The clonotype was recovered from a woman aged 25 to 45 who had recovered from COVID-19. The sequencing input was PBMCs or T cells enriched from blood (not recorded which). The sequence joins TRBV7-2 to TRBJ2-7, and 10 bases in between align with TRBD1. The base sequence is TGTGCCAGCAGCTTAGCGGGTGGACAGGGGGCCTACGAGCAGTACTTC. The encoded protein is CASSLAGGQGAYEQYF.